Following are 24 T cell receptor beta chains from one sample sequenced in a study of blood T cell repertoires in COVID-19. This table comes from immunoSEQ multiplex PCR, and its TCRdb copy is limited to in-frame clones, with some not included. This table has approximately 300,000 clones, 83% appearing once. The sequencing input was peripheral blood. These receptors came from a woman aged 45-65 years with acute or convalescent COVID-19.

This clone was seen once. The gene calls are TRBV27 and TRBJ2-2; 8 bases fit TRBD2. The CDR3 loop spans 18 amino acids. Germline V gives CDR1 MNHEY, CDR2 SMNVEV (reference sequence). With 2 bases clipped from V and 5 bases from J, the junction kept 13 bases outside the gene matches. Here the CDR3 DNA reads TGTGCCAGCAGTTTAAGGGTTTCGGCGGGAGGAGGGACCGGGGAGCTGTTTTTT. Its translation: CASSLRVSAGGGTGELFF.

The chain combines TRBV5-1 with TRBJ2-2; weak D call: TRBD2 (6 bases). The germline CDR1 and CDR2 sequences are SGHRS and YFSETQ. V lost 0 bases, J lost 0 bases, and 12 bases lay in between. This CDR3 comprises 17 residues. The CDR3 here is CASSLGRDSTNTGELFF. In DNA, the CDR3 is TGCGCCAGCAGCTTGGGTCGGGACTCGACGAACACCGGGGAGCTGTTTTTT.

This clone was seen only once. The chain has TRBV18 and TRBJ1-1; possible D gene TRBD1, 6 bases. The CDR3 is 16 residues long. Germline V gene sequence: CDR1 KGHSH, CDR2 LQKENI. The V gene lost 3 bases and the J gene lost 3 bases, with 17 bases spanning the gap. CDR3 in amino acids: CASSPIFRQDDTEAFF. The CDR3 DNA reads TGTGCCAGCTCACCCATCTTTAGACAGGACGACACTGAAGCTTTCTTT.

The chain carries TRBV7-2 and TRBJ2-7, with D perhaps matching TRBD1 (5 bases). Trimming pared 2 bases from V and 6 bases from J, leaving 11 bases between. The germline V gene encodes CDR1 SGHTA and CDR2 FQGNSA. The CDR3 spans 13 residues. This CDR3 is CASSLYPGFEQYF. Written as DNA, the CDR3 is TGTGCCAGCAGCTTATACCCAGGGTTCGAGCAGTACTTC.

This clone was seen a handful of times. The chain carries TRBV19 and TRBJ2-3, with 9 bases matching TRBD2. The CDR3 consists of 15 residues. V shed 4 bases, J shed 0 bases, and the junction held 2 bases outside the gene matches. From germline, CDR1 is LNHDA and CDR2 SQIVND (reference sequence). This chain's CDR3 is CASSTSGTSTDTQYF. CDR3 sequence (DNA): TGTGCCAGTAGTACTAGCGGGACGAGCACAGATACGCAGTATTTT.

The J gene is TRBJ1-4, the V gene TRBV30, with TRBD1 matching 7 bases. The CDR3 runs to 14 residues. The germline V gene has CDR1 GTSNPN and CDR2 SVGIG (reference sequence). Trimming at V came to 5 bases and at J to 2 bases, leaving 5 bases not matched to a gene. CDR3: CAWGSGQTNEKLFF. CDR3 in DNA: TGTGCCTGGGGATCGGGACAGACTAATGAAAAACTGTTTTTT.

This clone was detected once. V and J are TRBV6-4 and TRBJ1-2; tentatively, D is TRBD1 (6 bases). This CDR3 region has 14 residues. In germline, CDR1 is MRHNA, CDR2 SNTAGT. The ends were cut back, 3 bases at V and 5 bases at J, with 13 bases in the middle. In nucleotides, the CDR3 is TGTGCCAGCAGTGAAAGGCACAGGGCGTATGGCTACACCTTC. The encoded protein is CASSERHRAYGYTF.

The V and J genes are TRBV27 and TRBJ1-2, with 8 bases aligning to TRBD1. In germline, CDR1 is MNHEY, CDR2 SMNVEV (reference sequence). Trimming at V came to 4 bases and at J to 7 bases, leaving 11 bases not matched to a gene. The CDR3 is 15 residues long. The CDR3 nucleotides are TGTGCCAGCAGTTCGTGGACAGGGAGAGGGGGTGGCTACACCTTC. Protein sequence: CASSSWTGRGGGYTF.

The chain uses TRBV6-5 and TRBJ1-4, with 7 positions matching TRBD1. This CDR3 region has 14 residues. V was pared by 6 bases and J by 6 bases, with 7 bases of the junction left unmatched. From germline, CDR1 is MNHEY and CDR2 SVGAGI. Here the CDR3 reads CASSSGQPHEKLFF. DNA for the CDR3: TGTGCCAGCAGCTCGGGACAGCCGCATGAAAAACTGTTTTTT.

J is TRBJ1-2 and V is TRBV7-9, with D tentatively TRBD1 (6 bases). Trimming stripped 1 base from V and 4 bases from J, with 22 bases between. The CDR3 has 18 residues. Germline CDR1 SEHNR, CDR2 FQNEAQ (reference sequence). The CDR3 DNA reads TGTGCCAGCAGCTTAGTGGTGGCAGGGGTCACCTCGTTCTATGGCTACACCTTC. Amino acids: CASSLVVAGVTSFYGYTF.

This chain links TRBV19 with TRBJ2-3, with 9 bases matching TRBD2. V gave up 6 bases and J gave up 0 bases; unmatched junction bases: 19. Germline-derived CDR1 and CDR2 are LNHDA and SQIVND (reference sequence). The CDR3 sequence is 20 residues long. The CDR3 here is CASRPRKVLAGPTSTDTQYF. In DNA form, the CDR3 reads TGTGCCAGTAGGCCCCGGAAGGTTCTAGCGGGGCCCACTAGCACAGATACGCAGTATTTT.

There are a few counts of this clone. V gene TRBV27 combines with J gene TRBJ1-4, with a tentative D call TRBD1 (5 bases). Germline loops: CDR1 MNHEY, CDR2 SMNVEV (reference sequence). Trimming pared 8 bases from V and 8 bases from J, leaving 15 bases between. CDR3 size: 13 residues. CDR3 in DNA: TGTGCCAGCTTCCGGGAGGGGCGGGAAAAACTGTTTTTT. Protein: CASFREGREKLFF.

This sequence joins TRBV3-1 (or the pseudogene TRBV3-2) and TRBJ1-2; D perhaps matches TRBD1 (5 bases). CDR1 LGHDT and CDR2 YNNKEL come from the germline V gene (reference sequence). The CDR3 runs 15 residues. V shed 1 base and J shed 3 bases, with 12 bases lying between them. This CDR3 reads CASSQAAGIDYGYTF. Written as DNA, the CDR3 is TGTGCCAGCAGCCAAGCGGCAGGGATTGACTATGGCTACACCTTC.

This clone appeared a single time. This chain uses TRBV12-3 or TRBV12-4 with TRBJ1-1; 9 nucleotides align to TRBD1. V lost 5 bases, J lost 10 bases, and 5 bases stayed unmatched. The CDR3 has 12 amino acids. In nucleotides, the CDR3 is TGTGCCAGCAGTCAACAGGGGGCCCGAGCTTTCTTT. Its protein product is CASSQQGARAFF.

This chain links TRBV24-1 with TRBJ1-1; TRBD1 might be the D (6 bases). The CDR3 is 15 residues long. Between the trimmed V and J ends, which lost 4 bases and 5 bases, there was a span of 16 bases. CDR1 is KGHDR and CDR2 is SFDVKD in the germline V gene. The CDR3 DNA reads TGTGCCACCAGTGAGGCAGGGGTGTCTGGGACTGAAGCTTTCTTT. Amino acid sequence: CATSEAGVSGTEAFF.

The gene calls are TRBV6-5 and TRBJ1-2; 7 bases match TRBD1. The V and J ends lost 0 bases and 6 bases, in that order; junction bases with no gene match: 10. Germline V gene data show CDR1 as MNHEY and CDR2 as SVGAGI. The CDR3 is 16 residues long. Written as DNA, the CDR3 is TGTGCCAGCAGTTACTCGTGGGACAGTCCTCGGGATGGCTACACCTTC. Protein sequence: CASSYSWDSPRDGYTF.

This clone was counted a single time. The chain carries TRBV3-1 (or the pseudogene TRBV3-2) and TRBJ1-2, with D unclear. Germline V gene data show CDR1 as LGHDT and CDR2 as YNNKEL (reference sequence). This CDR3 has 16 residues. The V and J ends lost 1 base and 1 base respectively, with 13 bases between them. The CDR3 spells CASSQVSLSLNYGYTF. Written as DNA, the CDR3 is TGTGCCAGCAGCCAAGTGTCCCTATCTCTTAACTATGGCTACACCTTC.

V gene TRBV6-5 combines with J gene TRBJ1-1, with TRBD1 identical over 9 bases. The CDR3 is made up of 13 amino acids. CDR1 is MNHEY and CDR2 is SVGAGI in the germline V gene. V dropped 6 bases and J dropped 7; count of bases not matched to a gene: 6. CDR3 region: CASSRDRVLEAFF. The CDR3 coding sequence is TGTGCCAGCAGCCGGGACAGGGTACTTGAAGCTTTCTTT.

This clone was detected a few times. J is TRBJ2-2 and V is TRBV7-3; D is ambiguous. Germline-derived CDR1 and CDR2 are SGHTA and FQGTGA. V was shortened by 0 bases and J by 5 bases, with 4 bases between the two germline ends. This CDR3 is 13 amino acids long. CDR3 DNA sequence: TGTGCCAGCAGCTTAACCCAAACCGGGGAGCTGTTTTTT. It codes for CASSLTQTGELFF.

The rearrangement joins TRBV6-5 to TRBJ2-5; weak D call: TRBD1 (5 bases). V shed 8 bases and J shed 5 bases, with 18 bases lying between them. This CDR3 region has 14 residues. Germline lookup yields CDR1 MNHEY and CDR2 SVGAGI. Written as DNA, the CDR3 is TGTGCCAGCGGGGTAGGGGTCAGGTTGGAGACCCAGTACTTC. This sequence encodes CASGVGVRLETQYF.

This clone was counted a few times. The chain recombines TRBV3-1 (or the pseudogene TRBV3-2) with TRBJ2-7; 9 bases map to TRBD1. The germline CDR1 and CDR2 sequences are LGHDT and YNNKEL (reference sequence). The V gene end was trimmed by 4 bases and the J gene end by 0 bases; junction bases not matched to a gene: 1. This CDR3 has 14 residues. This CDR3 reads CASSPGQGSYEQYV. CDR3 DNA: TGTGCCAGCAGCCCGGGACAGGGCTCCTACGAGCAGTACGTC.

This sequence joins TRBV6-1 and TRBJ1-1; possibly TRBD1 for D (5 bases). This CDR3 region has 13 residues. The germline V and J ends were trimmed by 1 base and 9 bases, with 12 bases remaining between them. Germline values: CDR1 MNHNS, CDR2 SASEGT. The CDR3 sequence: CASSEGRGRKAFF. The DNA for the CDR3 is TGTGCCAGCAGTGAAGGAAGGGGCAGAAAAGCTTTCTTT.

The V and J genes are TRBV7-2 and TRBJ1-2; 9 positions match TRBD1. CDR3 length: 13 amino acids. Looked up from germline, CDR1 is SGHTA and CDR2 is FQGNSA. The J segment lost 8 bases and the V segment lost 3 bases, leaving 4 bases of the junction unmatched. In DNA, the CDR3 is TGTGCCAGCAGCTTCCCGGACAGGGGAGGCTACACCTTC. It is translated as CASSFPDRGGYTF.

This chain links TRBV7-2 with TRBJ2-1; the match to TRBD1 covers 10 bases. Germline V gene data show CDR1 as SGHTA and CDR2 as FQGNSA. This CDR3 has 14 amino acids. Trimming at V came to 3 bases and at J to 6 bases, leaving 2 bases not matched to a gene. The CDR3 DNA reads TGTGCCAGCAGCTTTGGGGACAGGGGCAATGAGCAGTTCTTC. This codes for CASSFGDRGNEQFF.